The 27 T cell receptor beta chains in this list originate from one sample, sequenced in a study of cytomegalovirus exposure and HLA in healthy donors. PCR involved 60 Vbeta and 13 Jbeta primers. Using immunoSEQ multiplex PCR, the repertoire was profiled, and TCRdb retains in-frame clones only, with some absent. The sample carries some 150,000 clones, approximately 77% recorded once. The source material was PBMCs. Receptors originate from a male donor in good health and CMV-seronegative.

V gene TRBV5-1 combines with J gene TRBJ1-1, with 9 bases identical to TRBD1. The CDR3 spans 17 residues. CDR1 and CDR2 (germline): SGHRS, YFSETQ. V lost 0 bases and J lost 1; bases outside the gene matches: 7. The chain's CDR3 is CASSLVQGAIGNTEAFF. The CDR3 nucleotides are TGCGCCAGCAGCTTGGTACAGGGGGCAATTGGGAACACTGAAGCTTTCTTT.

This sequence joins TRBV4-2 and TRBJ2-5; D possibly corresponds to TRBD2 (5 bases). The V end lost 1 base, the J end lost 1 base, and 10 bases lay between the germline ends. This CDR3 region has 15 residues. Germline lookup yields CDR1 LGHNA and CDR2 YNFKEQ. CDR3 bases: TGTGCCAGCAGCCAAGCTGTAGGAGGCCAAGAGACCCAGTACTTC. Protein product: CASSQAVGGQETQYF.

The rearrangement uses TRBV19 and TRBJ2-7; TRBD1 agrees at 7 bases. The junction had 9 bases not matched to a gene; V was cut back by 8 bases and J by 2 bases. CDR3 length: 14 residues. Germline V gene data show CDR1 as LNHDA and CDR2 as SQIVND (reference sequence). For the CDR3, the DNA is TGTGCCAGTTCGAGGGGGCGCGATCCCTACGAGCAGTACTTC. Translating gives CASSRGRDPYEQYF.

This rearrangement joins TRBV2 to TRBJ1-5; D not certain. CDR1 and CDR2 (germline): SNHLY, FYNNEI. The CDR3 runs 16 residues. V shed 1 base and J shed 4 bases, with 14 bases lying between them. This CDR3 is CASSEDTPGANQPQHF. CDR3 nucleotide sequence: TGTGCCAGCAGTGAAGACACCCCGGGAGCGAATCAGCCCCAGCATTTT.

The chain joins TRBV19 to TRBJ1-5; D may be TRBD1 (5 bases). Germline V gene sequence: CDR1 LNHDA, CDR2 SQIVND (reference sequence). The germline V and J ends were trimmed by 3 bases and 3 bases, with 9 bases remaining between them. The CDR3 has 14 amino acids. CDR3 protein: CASSMGGINQPQHF. CDR3 nucleotides: TGTGCCAGTAGTATGGGGGGGATCAATCAGCCCCAGCATTTT.

This chain joins TRBV7-2 and TRBJ2-1; TRBD2 agrees at 7 bases. The CDR3 covers 15 residues. Germline V gene data show CDR1 as SGHTA and CDR2 as FQGNSA. With 5 bases clipped from V and 7 bases from J, the junction kept 11 bases outside the gene matches. CDR3 bases: TGTGCCAGCAGCCTCATAGTTTGGGGGGGAAATGAGCAGTTCTTC. Translated: CASSLIVWGGNEQFF. The whole variable domain, filled in from reference TRBV7-2 and TRBJ2-1, reads GAGVSQSPSNKVTEKGKDVELRCDPISGHTALYWYRQSLGQGLEFLIYFQGNSAPDKSGLPSDRFSAERTGGSVSTLTIQRTQQEDSAVYLCASSLIVWGGNEQFFGPGTRLTVL.

The sample holds a few counts of this clone. The gene calls are TRBV9 and TRBJ2-1; 9 nucleotides line up with TRBD2. CDR1 is SGDLS and CDR2 is YYNGEE in the germline V gene. The CDR3 spans 17 residues. The J segment lost 7 bases and the V segment lost 2 bases, leaving 13 bases of the junction unmatched. CDR3 region: CASSVQTGTSLGNEQFF. CDR3 in DNA: TGTGCCAGCAGCGTCCAGACTGGGACTAGCTTGGGGAATGAGCAGTTCTTC.

The chain links TRBV5-8 to TRBJ2-4; possible D gene TRBD1, 5 bases. This CDR3 spans 15 amino acids. The germline V gene encodes CDR1 SGHTS and CDR2 YDEGEE. Trimming pared 1 base from V and 4 bases from J, leaving 12 bases between. The CDR3 sequence is CASSLRVQGKNIQYF. CDR3 nucleotide sequence: TGTGCCAGCAGCTTGCGGGTTCAGGGTAAAAACATTCAGTACTTC.

The chain employs TRBV28 and TRBJ2-1, with D possibly TRBD2 on 6 matching bases. Germline V CDR1 and CDR2: MDHEN, SYDVKM. CDR3 length equals 15 residues. The V end lost 4 bases, the J end lost 8 bases, and 18 bases lay between the germline ends. The CDR3 here is CASSSNRDSLYEQFF. The CDR3, as DNA: TGTGCCAGCAGTTCGAACCGGGACTCACTTTATGAGCAGTTCTTC. Using reference TRBV28 and TRBJ2-1 for the parts outside the CDR3, the full variable domain is DVKVTQSSRYLVKRTGEKVFLECVQDMDHENMFWYRQDPGLGLRLIYFSYDVKMKEKGDIPEGYSVSREKKERFSLILESASTNQTSMYLCASSSNRDSLYEQFFGPGTRLTVL.

The V and J genes are TRBV6-6 and TRBJ1-2; 10 bases line up with TRBD1. V shed 5 bases and J 8 bases; nucleotides not matched to a gene: 11. Germline values: CDR1 MNHNY, CDR2 SVGAGI (reference sequence). The CDR3 is 15 residues long. The CDR3 spells CASSQGDRGSGGYTF. The CDR3 bases are TGTGCCAGCAGTCAGGGGGACAGGGGATCGGGGGGCTACACCTTC.

The chain employs TRBV28 and TRBJ1-2; D not resolved. From germline, CDR1 is MDHEN and CDR2 SYDVKM. This CDR3 spans 16 amino acids. Between the trimmed V and J ends, which lost 4 bases and 6 bases, there was a span of 21 bases. The CDR3 loop reads CASSWVGRRTGDGYTF. CDR3 DNA: TGTGCCAGCAGTTGGGTTGGAAGACGAACCGGGGATGGCTACACCTTC.

The V and J genes are TRBV9 and TRBJ2-5; TRBD2 is a possible D gene (7 bases). The CDR3 length is 16 residues. V gave up 0 bases and J gave up 3 bases, with 15 bases separating them. From germline, CDR1 is SGDLS and CDR2 YYNGEE. CDR3 protein: CASSVEAGGQEETQYF. The CDR3, as DNA: TGTGCCAGCAGCGTAGAAGCCGGGGGGCAAGAAGAGACCCAGTACTTC.

The V call is TRBV10-3, the J call TRBJ1-1; tentatively, D is TRBD1 (6 bases). Trimming took 4 bases from V and 3 from J, leaving 12 bases between them. The CDR3 contains 14 residues. Germline CDR1 ENHRY, CDR2 SYGVKD. The CDR3 bases are TGTGCCATCAGTGCGAACAGGGAGTACACTGAAGCTTTCTTT. Protein product: CAISANREYTEAFF.

The chain joins TRBV5-1 to TRBJ2-5; 9 nucleotides agree with TRBD1. The tail of the sequence fits TRBJ2-7 better, so the J call may be wrong. Germline CDR1 reads SGHRS; CDR2 reads YFSETQ. The CDR3 covers 14 residues. CDR3 coding DNA: TGCGCCAGCAGCTTCCGGACAGGGGACCACGAGCAGTACTTC. Translated, it gives CASSFRTGDHEQYF.

This sequence joins TRBV5-1 and TRBJ1-1; tentatively, D is TRBD1 (6 bases). CDR1 SGHRS and CDR2 YFSETQ come from the germline V gene. The CDR3 is 15 residues long. Trimming cost V 4 bases and J 5 bases, with 18 bases left between them. CDR3 nucleotides: TGCGCCAGCAGCCAAGTACAGGGTAAGGGGACTGAAGCTTTCTTT. Protein: CASSQVQGKGTEAFF.

This chain links TRBV27 with TRBJ2-7; TRBD2 might be the D (6 bases). This CDR3 has 13 residues. The V and J ends lost 6 bases and 3 bases respectively, with 12 bases between them. The germline gives CDR1 MNHEY, CDR2 SMNVEV (reference sequence). The CDR3 coding sequence is TGTGCCAGCAGGCCCGGGGGTTACTACGAGCAGTACTTC. Translated, it gives CASRPGGYYEQYF.

This chain uses TRBV4-2 with TRBJ1-1; D remains unclear. This CDR3 comprises 14 residues. With 1 base removed from V and 4 bases from J, the gap between germline ends came to 10 bases. Germline-derived CDR1 and CDR2 are LGHNA and YNFKEQ. CDR3 region: CASSQAGETTEAFF. The CDR3 DNA reads as TGTGCCAGCAGCCAAGCGGGAGAAACCACTGAAGCTTTCTTT.

V and J are TRBV29-1 and TRBJ2-4; no clear D gene. The CDR3 spans 13 residues. The germline V and J ends were trimmed by 3 bases and 4 bases, with 10 bases remaining between them. The germline gives CDR1 SQVTM, CDR2 ANQGSEA. The CDR3 DNA reads TGCAGCGTTGAGGTCAGAGCGAAAAACATTCAGTACTTC. Translation gives CSVEVRAKNIQYF.

The J gene is TRBJ2-5, the V gene TRBV30; a possible D gene is TRBD2 (5 bases). Germline lookup yields CDR1 GTSNPN and CDR2 SVGIG (reference sequence). V was shortened by 8 bases and J by 4 bases, with 17 bases between the two germline ends. CDR3 length: 13 residues. The CDR3: CAQRHRGAETQYF. The CDR3 coding sequence is TGTGCCCAGCGACACCGGGGTGCAGAGACCCAGTACTTC. The full variable domain, rest sourced from reference TRBV30 and TRBJ2-5, is SQTIHQWPATLVQPVGSPLSLECTVEGTSNPNLYWYRQAAGRGLQLLFYSVGIGQISSEVPQNLSASRPQDRQFILSSKKLLLSDSGFYLCAQRHRGAETQYFGPGTRLLVL.

The rearrangement links TRBV5-1 to TRBJ2-7; 7 bases match TRBD1. V was clipped by 4 bases and J by 2 bases; unmatched bases: 12. The CDR3 has 16 residues. CDR1 and CDR2 from the germline V gene are SGHRS and YFSETQ. DNA for the CDR3: TGCGCCAGCAGCAAAGATGACAGCCAGGGGGCCTACGAGCAGTACTTC. This sequence encodes CASSKDDSQGAYEQYF. Together with reference TRBV5-1 and TRBJ2-7, the CDR3 gives the full variable domain: KAGVTQTPRYLIKTRGQQVTLSCSPISGHRSVSWYQQTPGQGLQFLFEYFSETQRNKGNFPGRFSGRQFSNSRSEMNVSTLELGDSALYLCASSKDDSQGAYEQYFGPGTRLTVT.

The genes are TRBV6-1 and TRBJ1-5; TRBD1 matches at 10 bases. V lost 1 base, J lost 11 bases, and 8 bases stayed unmatched. The CDR3 has 15 residues. CDR1 and CDR2 (germline): MNHNS, SASEGT. CDR3 DNA sequence: TGTGCCAGCAGTGAAGGACAGGGGGCTCTTATGGCCCAGCATTTT. This translates into CASSEGQGALMAQHF.

The V gene is TRBV28, the J gene TRBJ1-2, with D unclear. V gave up 7 bases and J gave up 0 bases, with 12 bases separating them. Germline V gene lookup returns CDR1 MDHEN and CDR2 SYDVKM. The CDR3 is 14 residues long. The CDR3 sequence: CASISTRTNYGYTF. DNA of the CDR3: TGTGCCAGCATATCAACCAGAACTAACTATGGCTACACCTTC.

The chain links TRBV5-8 to TRBJ2-5; no firm D call. In germline, CDR1 is SGHTS, CDR2 YDEGEE. V dropped 1 base and J dropped 4 bases, with 8 bases sitting between them. CDR3 size: 13 residues. The CDR3 here is CASSLPSRETQYF. CDR3 in DNA: TGTGCCAGCAGCTTGCCTAGTCGAGAGACCCAGTACTTC.

The V call is TRBV10-3, the J call TRBJ2-1, with TRBD1 matching over 12 bases. Looked up from germline, CDR1 is ENHRY and CDR2 is SYGVKD. J gave up 10 bases and V 6 bases, and 7 bases lay outside the gene matches. The CDR3 loop spans 14 amino acids. The CDR3 sequence: CAIRRGQGAEEQFF. CDR3 nucleotide sequence: TGTGCCATCAGGAGGGGACAGGGGGCTGAAGAGCAGTTCTTC.

This rearrangement joins TRBV28 to TRBJ1-5; tentative D call: TRBD1 (5 bases). Per the germline V gene, CDR1 is MDHEN and CDR2 is SYDVKM. The V end was cut by 8 bases, the J end by 3 bases, with 23 bases between. The CDR3 runs to 17 residues. DNA for the CDR3: TGTGCCAGCTCAGCCCCGGGACTAGCGGGTCCCAATCAGCCCCAGCATTTT. Translated, it gives CASSAPGLAGPNQPQHF.

The chain recombines TRBV7-2 with TRBJ2-2; TRBD2 matches 11 bases. The germline CDR1 and CDR2 sequences are SGHTA and FQGNSA. J gave up 2 bases and V 5 bases, and 4 bases lay outside the gene matches. The CDR3 totals 16 residues. CDR3 nucleotide sequence: TGTGCCAGCAGCCGAACTAGCGGGAGTAACACCGGGGAGCTGTTTTTT. Residues: CASSRTSGSNTGELFF.

This chain joins TRBV6-1 and TRBJ2-5; 13 nucleotides align to TRBD2. This CDR3 is built from 16 residues. In germline, CDR1 is MNHNS, CDR2 SASEGT. V trimming: 4 bases; J trimming: 4 bases; junction bases outside the gene matches: 6. The CDR3 DNA follows: TGTGCCAGCAGTGGACTAGCGGGGGGTCGAGGAGAGACCCAGTACTTC. The encoded protein is CASSGLAGGRGETQYF.